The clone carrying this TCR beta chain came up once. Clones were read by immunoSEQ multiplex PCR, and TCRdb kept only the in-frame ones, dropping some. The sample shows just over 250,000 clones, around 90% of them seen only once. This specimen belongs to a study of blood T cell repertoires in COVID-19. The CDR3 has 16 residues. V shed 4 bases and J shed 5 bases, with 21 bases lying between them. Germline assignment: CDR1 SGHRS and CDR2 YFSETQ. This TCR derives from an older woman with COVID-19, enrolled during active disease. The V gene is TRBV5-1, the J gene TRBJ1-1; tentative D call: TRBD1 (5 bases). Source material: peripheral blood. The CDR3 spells CASSRELAGRGTEAFF. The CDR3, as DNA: TGCGCCAGCAGCCGGGAGTTGGCAGGGAGGGGAACTGAAGCTTTCTTT.